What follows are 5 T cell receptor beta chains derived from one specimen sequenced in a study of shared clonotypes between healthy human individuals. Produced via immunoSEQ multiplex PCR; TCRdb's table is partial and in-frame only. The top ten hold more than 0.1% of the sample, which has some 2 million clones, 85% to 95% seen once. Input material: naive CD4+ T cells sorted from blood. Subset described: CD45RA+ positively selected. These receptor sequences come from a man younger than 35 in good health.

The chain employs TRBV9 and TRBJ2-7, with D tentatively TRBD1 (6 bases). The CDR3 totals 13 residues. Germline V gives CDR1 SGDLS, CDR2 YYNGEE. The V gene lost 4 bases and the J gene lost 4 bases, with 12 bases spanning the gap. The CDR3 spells CASSPETGYEQYF. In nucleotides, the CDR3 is TGTGCCAGCAGCCCTGAAACAGGGTACGAGCAGTACTTC.

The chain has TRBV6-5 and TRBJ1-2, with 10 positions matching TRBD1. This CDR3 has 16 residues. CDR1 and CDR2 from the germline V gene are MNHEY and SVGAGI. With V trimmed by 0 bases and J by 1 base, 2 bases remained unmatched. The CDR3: CASSYSGQGFNYGYTF. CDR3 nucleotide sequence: TGTGCCAGCAGTTACTCGGGACAGGGGTTTAACTATGGCTACACCTTC.

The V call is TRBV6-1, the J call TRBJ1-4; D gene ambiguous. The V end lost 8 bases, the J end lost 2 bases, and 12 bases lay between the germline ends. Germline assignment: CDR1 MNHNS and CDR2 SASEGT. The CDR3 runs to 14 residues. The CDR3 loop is CASRAAGTNEKLFF. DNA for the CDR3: TGTGCCAGCCGGGCCGCGGGGACTAATGAAAAACTGTTTTTT.

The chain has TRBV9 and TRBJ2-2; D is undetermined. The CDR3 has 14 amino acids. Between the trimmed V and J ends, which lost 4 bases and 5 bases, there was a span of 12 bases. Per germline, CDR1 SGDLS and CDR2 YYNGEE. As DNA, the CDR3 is TGTGCCAGCAGCCCAACGACCGGTACCGGGGAGCTGTTTTTT. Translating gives CASSPTTGTGELFF. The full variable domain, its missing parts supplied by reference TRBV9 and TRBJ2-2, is DSGVTQTPKHLITATGQRVTLRCSPRSGDLSVYWYQQSLDQGLQFLIQYYNGEERAKGNILERFSAQQFPDLHSELNLSSLELGDSALYFCASSPTTGTGELFFGEGSRLTVL.

CDR3 DNA: TGCGCCAGCAGCTTGGCGGACAGGGTCCGGGAGCAGTACTTC. Its protein is CASSLADRVREQYF. The chain combines TRBV5-1 with TRBJ2-7; 8 nucleotides align to TRBD1. Germline-derived CDR1 and CDR2 are SGHRS and YFSETQ. This CDR3 comprises 14 residues. V lost 0 bases and J lost 7; bases outside the gene matches: 6.